This T cell receptor beta chain was identified in a study of OX40 agonist ivuxolimab in advanced cancers. Study details: Aged roughly 20 to 79 with a mean of roughly 65 years, they were approximately 80% male.

Regarding this clone: Its matching antigen is unknown.

The CDR3 runs to 15 residues. V was cut by 1 base and J by 0 bases, with 7 bases left in between. Germline V CDR1 and CDR2: LGHNA, YNFKEQ. Profiled with immunoSEQ multiplex PCR; TCRdb holds only in-frame clones, not every one. The sample has almost 70,000 clones; about 89% are singletons. Study results and caveats: Some patients without response likewise showed low normalized clonal expansion. CD4+ and CD8+ blood T cells expanded clonally by week 6 at 0.1 to 3.0 mg/kg. No determination was made of the antigen specificity of the expanded peripheral T cells.

The receptor was derived from an adult with an advanced solid tumor such as melanoma, head and neck, liver or kidney cancer. Sequencing was performed on CD4+ or CD8+ T cells sorted from blood, taken in a trial of the OX40 agonist ivuxolimab. The chain employs TRBV4-2 and TRBJ2-1; D remains ambiguous. CDR3 sequence reads: CASSQAHDSYNEQFF. CDR3 nucleotide sequence: TGTGCCAGCAGCCAAGCTCACGACTCCTACAATGAGCAGTTCTTC.